The T cell receptor (beta chain) under discussion was sequenced for a study of T-cell reconstitution after alpha-beta-depleted transplantation in children (dated by TCRdb to about 2016). A note on the overall study: Using TCR repertoire profiling, the study followed T-cell immune reconstitution in a quantitative way in children after TCRalphabeta/CD19-depleted allogeneic hematopoietic cell transplantation.

Turning to this clonotype: What this receptor recognizes is not known. It has no much larger one-base neighbor in the sample; base qualities were not kept.

There are 22 amino acids in the CDR3, from cysteine to phenylalanine inclusive. Only the CDR3 region is kept as DNA, spanning 66 bases read in frame from base 1. CDR1 and CDR2 are drawn from the germline V gene (reference sequence): LNHDA, SQIVND. The V and J ends are trimmed by 3 bases and 0 bases, leaving 30 bases between them. Receptor libraries were prepared by PCR. Reads for this sample came from an Illumina HiSeq 2500. Molecular barcoding was employed in the preparation of TCR libraries, with unique molecular identifiers being used to normalize TCRbeta repertoire quantification. TCRdb reprocessed the public reads (quality trimming at Q25 with fastp, clone calling with MiXCR) and kept in-frame beta chains. All rows with the same CDR3 protein become a single entry with the most common DNA and genes. The sample includes a few hundred thousand distinct CDR3 sequences, with 10% observed a single time. Together, the top ten hold around 2.4% of the sample.

The TCR originated in a human donor who donated a stem cell graft to a child with acute lymphoblastic leukemia. Material: PBMCs from the stem cell graft donor, obtained from the stem cell graft. The chain links TRBV19 with TRBJ1-5, with TRBD1 tentatively as D gene (5 bases match). Here the CDR3 is given as CASSMGEVLPSPRANSNQPQHF. The DNA sequence is TGTGCCAGTAGTATGGGGGAAGTGTTGCCTTCCCCGAGAGCAAATAGCAATCAGCCCCAGCATTTT. Outside the CDR3, residues come from the reference TRBV19 and TRBJ1-5 proteins, so the full variable domain is: DGGITQSPKYLFRKEGQNVTLSCEQNLNHDAMYWYRQDPGQGLRLIYYSQIVNDFQKGDIAEGYSVSREKKESFPLTVTSAQKNPTAFYLCASSMGEVLPSPRANSNQPQHFGDGTRLSIL.